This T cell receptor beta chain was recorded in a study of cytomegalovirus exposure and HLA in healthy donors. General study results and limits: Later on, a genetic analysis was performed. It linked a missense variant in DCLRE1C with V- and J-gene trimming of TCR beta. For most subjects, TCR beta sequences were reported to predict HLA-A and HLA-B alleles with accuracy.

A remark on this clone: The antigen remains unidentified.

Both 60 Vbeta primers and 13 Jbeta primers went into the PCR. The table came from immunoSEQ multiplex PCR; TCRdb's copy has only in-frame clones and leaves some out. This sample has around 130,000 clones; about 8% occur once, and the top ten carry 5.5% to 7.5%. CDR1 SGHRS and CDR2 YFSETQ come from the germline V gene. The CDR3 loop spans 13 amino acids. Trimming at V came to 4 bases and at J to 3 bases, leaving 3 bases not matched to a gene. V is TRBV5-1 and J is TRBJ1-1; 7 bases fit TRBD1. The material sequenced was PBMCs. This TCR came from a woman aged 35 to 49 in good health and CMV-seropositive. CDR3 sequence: CASSRDRYTEAFF. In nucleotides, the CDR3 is TGCGCCAGCAGCCGGGACAGATACACTGAAGCTTTCTTT.